The 7 T cell receptor beta chains in this list originate from one sample, sequenced in a study of regulatory T cells in long-lasting Graves disease. Time point in this sample: persistent/refractory GD, antithyroid drugs over 5 years with positive TRAb. From RNA extracted from PBMCs, the TCR library was made. Through Arm-PCR of CDR3 regions and iRepertoire HTBI primers, TCR beta libraries were built. TCRdb re-called the multiplex PCR reads with MiXCR, one entry per CDR3 protein. The data show about 460,000 distinct CDR3 sequences, about 20% seen once. This material consisted of peripheral blood mononuclear cells (PBMCs), taken when the disease was refractory, from a patient treated with antithyroid drugs. The receptors were sampled from a female donor with Graves disease.

This clonotype occurred a few times. The genes are TRBV5-1 and TRBJ1-5; a possible D gene is TRBD1 (5 bases). The CDR3 consists of 14 residues. The V gene's germline CDR1 is SGHRS and CDR2 YFSETQ. V was pared by 7 bases and J by 0 bases, with 11 bases between. The CDR3 DNA reads as TGCGCCAGCTCAATAGACAGTAGCAATCAGCCCCAGCATTTT. This encodes CASSIDSSNQPQHF.

This chain connects TRBV9 to TRBJ2-6; D not resolved. V lost 0 bases, J lost 1 base, and 5 bases lay in between. The CDR3 length is 15 residues. Germline V gene lookup returns CDR1 SGDLS and CDR2 YYNGEE. The CDR3 protein is CASSVEGSGANVLTF. CDR3 in DNA: TGTGCCAGCAGCGTAGAGGGATCTGGGGCCAACGTCCTGACTTTC.

Many counts were recorded for this clonotype. In nucleotides, the CDR3 is TGTGCCAGCAGCTCCCGGGACAGGGTCTACGAGCAGTACTTC. It codes for CASSSRDRVYEQYF. The chain recombines TRBV7-9 with TRBJ2-7, with 9 nucleotides matching TRBD1. The length of the CDR3 is 14 residues. Germline V CDR1 and CDR2: SEHNR, FQNEAQ (reference sequence). After removal of 4 bases from V and 3 bases from J, the junction contained 4 bases not matched to a gene.

In its sample, this clonotype was seen many times. The rearrangement links TRBV28 to TRBJ1-4; D remains unclear. The CDR3 has 12 residues. Trimming stripped 6 bases from V and 5 bases from J, with 7 bases between. Per germline, CDR1 MDHEN and CDR2 SYDVKM. The CDR3 sequence: CASRSDNEKLFF. In DNA form, the CDR3 reads TGTGCCAGCAGGTCCGACAATGAAAAACTGTTTTTT. Filled out from reference TRBV28 and TRBJ1-4, the complete variable domain reads DVKVTQSSRYLVKRTGEKVFLECVQDMDHENMFWYRQDPGLGLRLIYFSYDVKMKEKGDIPEGYSVSREKKERFSLILESASTNQTSMYLCASRSDNEKLFFGSGTQLSVL.

This sequence joins TRBV10-3 and TRBJ2-7; the match to TRBD1 covers 9 bases. CDR3 length equals 14 residues. Trimming cost V 2 bases and J 5 bases; bases outside gene matches: 4. Germline V gene data show CDR1 as ENHRY and CDR2 as SYGVKD. The CDR3: CAISEGTGNNEQYF. The CDR3 nucleotides are TGTGCCATCAGTGAGGGGACAGGGAATAACGAGCAGTACTTC.

This clonotype was recorded a few times. This sequence joins TRBV29-1 and TRBJ2-7; D tentatively reads TRBD1 or TRBD2 (5 bases each). The germline V and J ends were trimmed by 4 bases and 6 bases, with 10 bases remaining between them. The CDR3 contains 11 residues. Germline loops: CDR1 SQVTM, CDR2 ANQGSEA. The CDR3 nucleotides read TGCAGCGTTGGAGGGACCCTCGAGCAGTACTTC. Amino acids: CSVGGTLEQYF.

The table lists this clonotype with many counts. This rearrangement joins TRBV7-2 to TRBJ2-7, with a tentative D call TRBD2 (6 bases). V dropped 5 bases and J dropped 7 bases, with 18 bases sitting between them. Germline V CDR1 and CDR2: SGHTA, FQGNSA. The CDR3 totals 14 residues. The CDR3: CASSPQPGTQEQYF. In DNA form, the CDR3 reads TGTGCCAGCAGCCCCCAGCCGGGGACTCAAGAGCAGTACTTC.